The 2 T cell receptor beta chains given below trace back to one sample, sequenced in a study of T cells in Graves' hyperthyroidism and ophthalmopathy. RNA transcripts gave rise to amplified TCR beta CDR3 regions. The HTBI primer set served for first-round RT-PCR of the TCR CDR3. TCRdb ran MiXCR on the multiplex PCR reads and lists one entry per CDR3 protein. Of fewer than 700,000 distinct CDR3 sequences in the sample, around 15% were seen once. The sample consisted of blood. These receptors all stem from a woman aged 25-40 years with Graves' hyperthyroidism.

Many counts were recorded for this clonotype. This chain links TRBV7-8 with TRBJ2-5, with D perhaps TRBD1 (5 bases). V was pared by 6 bases and J by 0 bases, with 17 bases between. Per germline, CDR1 SGHVS and CDR2 FQNEAQ. This CDR3 is built from 16 residues. CDR3 protein: CASRPGRVEYQETQYF. CDR3 coding DNA: TGTGCCAGCAGGCCCGGCAGGGTGGAGTACCAAGAGACCCAGTACTTC.

The gene calls are TRBV7-2 and TRBJ2-5, with 8 bases identical to TRBD1. The trim removed 1 base at V and 13 bases at J, leaving 8 bases unmatched. Germline CDR1 is SGHTA and CDR2 is FQGNSA. The CDR3 is made up of 13 amino acids. The CDR3 loop is CASSLVGTGLRYF. Written as DNA, the CDR3 is TGTGCCAGCAGCTTAGTCGGGACAGGCCTCCGGTACTTC. Together with reference TRBV7-2 and TRBJ2-5, the CDR3 gives the full variable domain: GAGVSQSPSNKVTEKGKDVELRCDPISGHTALYWYRQSLGQGLEFLIYFQGNSAPDKSGLPSDRFSAERTGGSVSTLTIQRTQQEDSAVYLCASSLVGTGLRYFGPGTRLLVL.